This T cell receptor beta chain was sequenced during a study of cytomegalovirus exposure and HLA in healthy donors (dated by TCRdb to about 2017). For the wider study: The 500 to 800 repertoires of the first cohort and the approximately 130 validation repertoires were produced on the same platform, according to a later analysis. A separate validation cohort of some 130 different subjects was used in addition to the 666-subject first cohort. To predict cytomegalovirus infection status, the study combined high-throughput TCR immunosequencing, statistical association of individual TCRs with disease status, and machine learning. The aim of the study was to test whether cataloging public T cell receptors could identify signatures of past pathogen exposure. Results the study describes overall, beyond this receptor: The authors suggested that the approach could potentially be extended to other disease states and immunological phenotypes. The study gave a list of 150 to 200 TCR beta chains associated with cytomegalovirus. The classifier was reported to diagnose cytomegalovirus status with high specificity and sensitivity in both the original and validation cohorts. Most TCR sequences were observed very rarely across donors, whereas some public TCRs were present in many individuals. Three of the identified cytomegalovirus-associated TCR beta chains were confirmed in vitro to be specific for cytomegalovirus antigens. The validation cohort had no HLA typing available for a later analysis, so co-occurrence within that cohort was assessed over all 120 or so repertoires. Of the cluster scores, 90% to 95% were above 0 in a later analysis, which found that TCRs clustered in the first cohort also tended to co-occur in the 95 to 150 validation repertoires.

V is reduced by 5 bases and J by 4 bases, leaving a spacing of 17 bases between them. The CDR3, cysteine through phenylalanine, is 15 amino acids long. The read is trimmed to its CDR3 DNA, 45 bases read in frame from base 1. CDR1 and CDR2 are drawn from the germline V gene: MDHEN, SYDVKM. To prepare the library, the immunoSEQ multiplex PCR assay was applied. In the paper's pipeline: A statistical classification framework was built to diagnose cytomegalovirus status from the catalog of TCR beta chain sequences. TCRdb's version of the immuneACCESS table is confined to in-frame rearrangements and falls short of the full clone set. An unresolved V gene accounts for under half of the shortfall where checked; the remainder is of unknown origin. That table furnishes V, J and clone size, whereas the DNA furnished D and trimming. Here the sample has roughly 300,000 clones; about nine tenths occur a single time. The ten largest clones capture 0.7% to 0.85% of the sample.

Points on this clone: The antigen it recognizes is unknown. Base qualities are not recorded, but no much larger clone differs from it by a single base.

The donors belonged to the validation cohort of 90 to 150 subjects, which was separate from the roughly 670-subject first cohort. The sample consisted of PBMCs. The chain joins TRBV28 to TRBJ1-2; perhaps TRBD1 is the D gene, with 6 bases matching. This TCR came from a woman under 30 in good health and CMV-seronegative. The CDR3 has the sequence CASSRPQGESYGYTF. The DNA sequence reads TGTGCCAGCAGTCGCCCACAGGGTGAGAGCTATGGCTACACCTTC.